The 21 T cell receptor beta chains reported below all come from one sample, sequenced in a study of T cells in Graves' hyperthyroidism and ophthalmopathy. TCR beta CDR3 sequences were amplified from RNA transcripts. The study used the HTBI primer set for a first-round RT-PCR of the TCR CDR3. TCRdb redid the calling of the multiplex PCR reads with MiXCR, one entry per CDR3 protein. Found here are a few hundred thousand distinct CDR3 sequences, about 15% of them singletons; the top ten hold about 5.8%. Sequencing was done on a sample of blood. The origin of the receptors is a woman in her 30s with Graves' hyperthyroidism that later progressed to Graves' ophthalmopathy.

In its sample, this clonotype was seen many times. V gene TRBV6-1 combines with J gene TRBJ2-7; 9 positions match TRBD1. J was trimmed by 7 bases and V by 5 bases; bases with no gene match: 9. Germline V gene sequence: CDR1 MNHNS, CDR2 SASEGT. This CDR3 comprises 14 residues. The CDR3 is CASSPGTGRLEQYF. CDR3 nucleotides: TGTGCCAGCAGTCCCGGGACAGGGAGACTGGAGCAGTACTTC.

This clonotype was seen only a few times. V gene TRBV4-1 combines with J gene TRBJ2-7; D remains ambiguous. The germline CDR1 and CDR2 sequences are MGHRA and YSYEKL. Trimming took off 1 base at V and 6 bases at J, with 7 bases between the two ends. This CDR3 has 12 amino acids. The CDR3 nucleotides read TGCGCCAGCAGCCAAGTCCTTGGCGAGCAGTACTTC. It yields the protein CASSQVLGEQYF.

This clonotype was detected ten times or more. The rearrangement links TRBV7-2 to TRBJ1-2, with D uncertain. Trimming cost V 5 bases and J 2 bases, with 15 bases left between them. The V gene's germline CDR1 is SGHTA and CDR2 FQGNSA. The CDR3 length is 15 residues. CDR3 region: CASSNSKTGNYGYTF. In DNA, the CDR3 is TGTGCCAGCAGCAATTCGAAAACGGGGAACTATGGCTACACCTTC.

As regards this clonotype: A clone one base away is much larger, so this may be a read error. This sequence joins TRBV7-9 and TRBJ2-1; D assignment may be TRBD1 or TRBD2 (5 bases each). The CDR3 length is 16 residues. The V gene's germline CDR1 is SEHNR and CDR2 FQNEAQ (reference sequence). In DNA form, the CDR3 reads TGTGCCAGCAGCTTGCCGGGGCTAAGCTCCTACAATGAGCAGTGCTTC. It encodes CASSLPGLSSYNEQCF. The variable domain in full, completed from reference TRBV7-9 and TRBJ2-1, reads DTGVSQNPRHKITKRGQNVTFRCDPISEHNRLYWYRQTLGQGPEFLTYFQNEAQLEKSRLLSDRFSAERPKGSFSTLEIQRTEQGDSAMYLCASSLPGLSSYNEQCFGPGTRLTVL.

This clonotype was found a few times. DNA for the CDR3: TGTGCCAGCTCACCGACAGGGGGCGTTGAAAAACTGTTTTTT. This sequence encodes CASSPTGGVEKLFF. The V gene is TRBV18, the J gene TRBJ1-4, with 10 bases lining up with TRBD1. This CDR3 is 14 amino acids long. The V gene end was trimmed by 3 bases and the J gene end by 7 bases; junction bases not matched to a gene: 2. Germline lookup yields CDR1 KGHSH and CDR2 LQKENI.

Details on this clonotype: It may be a read error: a sequence one base away is much more abundant. The J gene is TRBJ1-5, the V gene TRBV24-1; 7 nucleotides align to TRBD1. J lost 6 bases, V lost 3 bases, and 16 bases had no gene match. The CDR3 length is 18 residues. Germline V lookup: CDR1 KGHDR, CDR2 SFDVKD. The CDR3 DNA sequence: TGTGCCACCAGTGATGAAGAATTCATACAGGGGCAGGGTCAGCCCCAGCATTTT. Translation gives CATSDEEFIQGQGQPQHF.

The CDR3 spells CASSLFGQGSTDTQYF. Here the CDR3 DNA reads TGTGCCAGCAGTTTATTCGGACAGGGGAGCACAGATACGCAGTATTTT. The gene calls are TRBV12-3 or TRBV12-4 and TRBJ2-3, with 9 bases that match TRBD1. The CDR3 is 16 residues long. The ends lost 2 bases at V and 0 bases at J; junction bases unmatched: 3.

A word on this clonotype: A much larger clone differs by one base, so this may be a read error. The V and J genes are TRBV28 and TRBJ1-1, with 7 positions matching TRBD1. Germline V lookup: CDR1 MDHEN, CDR2 SYDVKM. The CDR3 loop spans 14 amino acids. CDR3 nucleotides: TGTGCCAGCAGTCCAGGGACAGCTCCCACTGAAACTTTCTTT. Amino acid sequence: CASSPGTAPTETFF.

This clonotype showed up just a few times. The chain uses TRBV10-2 and TRBJ2-7; 7 bases map to TRBD2. Germline V gene data show CDR1 as WSHSY and CDR2 as SAAADI. V lost 8 bases and J lost 7; bases outside the gene matches: 11. The CDR3 spans 13 residues. The CDR3 region is CASGGGPLGEQYF. DNA of the CDR3: TGCGCCAGCGGCGGGGGTCCTCTCGGGGAGCAGTACTTC.

This clonotype was picked up many times. This chain connects TRBV5-1 to TRBJ1-4; no definite D call. CDR1 SGHRS and CDR2 YFSETQ come from the germline V gene. The CDR3 covers 14 residues. Trimming cost V 3 bases and J 5 bases, with 11 bases left between them. CDR3 DNA: TGCGCCAGCAGCTCCGGGAGGCAGAATGAAAAACTGTTTTTT. This codes for CASSSGRQNEKLFF.

This clonotype was counted many times. V gene TRBV28 combines with J gene TRBJ2-7; 9 nucleotides align to TRBD1. CDR1 is MDHEN, CDR2 SYDVKM, per germline. The J segment lost 3 bases and the V segment lost 7 bases, leaving 13 bases of the junction unmatched. CDR3 length: 16 amino acids. The CDR3 is CASTLTLGTGSYEQYF. The DNA for the CDR3 is TGTGCCAGCACCCTCACCCTAGGGACAGGGAGCTACGAGCAGTACTTC.

This clonotype was found many times. The chain couples TRBV3-1 to TRBJ2-2; D perhaps matches TRBD1 (5 bases). Germline assignment: CDR1 LGHDT and CDR2 YNNKEL (reference sequence). V lost 4 bases and J 6 bases, leaving 12 bases between the germline ends. The CDR3 has 14 residues. The CDR3 bases are TGTGCCAGCAGCCTGTCGCTCAGGGCCGGGGAGCTGTTTTTT. Translating gives CASSLSLRAGELFF.

This chain joins TRBV6-1 and TRBJ2-5; tentative D call: TRBD2 (5 bases). Trimming stripped 5 bases from V and 4 bases from J, with 8 bases between. Germline CDR1 is MNHNS and CDR2 is SASEGT. This CDR3 comprises 12 residues. The CDR3 DNA reads as TGTGCCAGCAGTAAGGCGGGAGAGACCCAGTACTTC. This encodes CASSKAGETQYF.

This clonotype was detected many times. This chain uses TRBV24-1 with TRBJ2-1, with a possible D match to TRBD1 (5 bases). This CDR3 comprises 13 residues. Trimming left V 1 base short and J 7 bases short, with 7 bases between. Germline V CDR1 and CDR2: KGHDR, SFDVKD. The CDR3 sequence is CATSDFQGNEQFF. The CDR3 DNA reads as TGTGCCACCAGTGATTTTCAGGGTAATGAGCAGTTCTTC.

This clonotype was found a few times. The chain couples TRBV5-1 to TRBJ2-3; tentative D call: TRBD2 (6 bases). Trimming left V 3 bases short and J 0 bases short, with 14 bases between. The CDR3 is 16 residues long. Germline values: CDR1 SGHRS, CDR2 YFSETQ. CDR3 sequence (DNA): TGCGCCAGCAGCTCCCTTAGCGGCCCTAGCACAGATACGCAGTATTTT. Its translation: CASSSLSGPSTDTQYF.

This clonotype was detected many times. The rearrangement uses TRBV12-3 or TRBV12-4 and TRBJ1-6; TRBD1 might be the D (5 bases). This CDR3 is built from 15 residues. V was clipped by 3 bases and J by 7 bases, with 13 bases between them. The CDR3 DNA reads as TGTGCCAGCAGTTTTCGGTCAGGGCCCAATTCACCCCTCCACTTT. Encoded protein: CASSFRSGPNSPLHF.

The chain carries TRBV7-9 and TRBJ2-3; 7 nucleotides line up with TRBD2. This CDR3 spans 14 amino acids. J was trimmed by 4 bases and V by 7 bases; bases with no gene match: 8. The germline CDR1 and CDR2 sequences are SEHNR and FQNEAQ (reference sequence). This chain's CDR3 is CASTPRERADTQYF. CDR3 nucleotides: TGTGCCAGCACCCCGCGGGAGAGGGCAGATACGCAGTATTTT.

As to this clonotype: The junction departs from the called germline gene at one end, perhaps through a read error. The rearrangement uses TRBV6-1 and TRBJ1-5; D is unclear. The CDR3 has 13 amino acids. Germline CDR1 MNHNS, CDR2 SASEGT. The CDR3 DNA sequence: TGTACCAGCAGTCTGAATAGCAATCAGCCCCAGCATTTT. This sequence encodes CTSSLNSNQPQHF.

This clonotype was found many times. V gene TRBV18 combines with J gene TRBJ2-3, with TRBD2 as a possible D gene (6 bases). Germline CDR1 and CDR2: KGHSH and LQKENI. This CDR3 region has 15 residues. The V end lost 4 bases, the J end lost 1 base, and 12 bases lay between the germline ends. The CDR3 nucleotides read TGTGCCAGCTCACGAACCGGGACTGGCACAGATACGCAGTATTTT. Amino acid sequence: CASSRTGTGTDTQYF. Together with reference TRBV18 and TRBJ2-3, the CDR3 gives the full variable domain: NAGVMQNPRHLVRRRGQEARLRCSPMKGHSHVYWYRQLPEEGLKFMVYLQKENIIDESGMPKERFSAEFPKEGPSILRIQQVVRGDSAAYFCASSRTGTGTDTQYFGPGTRLTVL.

Points on this clonotype: At one end, the junction sequence differs from germline, possibly due to a read error. The chain employs TRBV7-2 and TRBJ1-1; no clear D gene. This CDR3 has 13 amino acids. Germline V gene data show CDR1 as SGHTA and CDR2 as FQGNSA. The chain's CDR3 is CASSLSRSTEASF. In nucleotides, the CDR3 is TGTGCCAGCAGCTTGTCACGATCGACTGAAGCTTCCTTT.

About this clonotype itself: Just one base apart from a much larger clone, this may be a read error. The chain couples TRBV30 to TRBJ1-4; 8 bases match TRBD1. The CDR3 contains 13 residues. Germline lookup yields CDR1 GTSNPN and CDR2 SVGIG (reference sequence). With 6 bases clipped from V and 6 bases from J, the junction kept 6 bases outside the gene matches. The CDR3 DNA reads as TGTGCCTGCGCAAACAGGGGGGATGAAAAACTGTTTTTT. Amino acid sequence: CACANRGDEKLFF. Variable domain in full (rest from reference TRBV30 and TRBJ1-4): SQTIHQWPATLVQPVGSPLSLECTVEGTSNPNLYWYRQAAGRGLQLLFYSVGIGQISSEVPQNLSASRPQDRQFILSSKKLLLSDSGFYLCACANRGDEKLFFGSGTQLSVL.